This entry features one TCR beta chain sequence. Its specificity is unknown. Generated by immunoSEQ multiplex PCR, the TCRdb table keeps only in-frame clones and is missing some. The sample comprises about 99,000 clones, approximately 95% of which are singletons, and around 2% rests with the top ten. V was trimmed by 2 bases and J by 1 base, leaving 19 bases between them. The CDR3 runs to 18 residues. From germline, CDR1 is MGHRA and CDR2 YSYEKL. The sample comes from a study of OX40 agonist ivuxolimab in advanced cancers. Study overall: Patients receiving dose escalation had hepatocellular carcinoma, melanoma, renal cell or head and neck cancer. Study-level results: In the 0.1 to 3.0 mg/kg range, CD4+ and CD8+ blood T cells had expanded clonally by week 6.

The clonotype originates from an adult with an advanced solid tumor such as melanoma, head and neck, liver or kidney cancer. The sample consisted of CD4+ or CD8+ T cells sorted from blood, taken in a trial of the OX40 agonist ivuxolimab. The rearrangement uses TRBV4-1 and TRBJ2-3; D gene uncertain. The CDR3 protein is CASSQIPLGVWGTDTQYF. CDR3 DNA sequence: TGCGCCAGCAGCCAAATCCCCCTTGGGGTCTGGGGCACAGATACGCAGTATTTT.